This paragraph reports one T cell receptor beta chain. Its antigen is still unknown. This clone may be a read error of a much larger clone one base away. Primers used in a second PCR of roughly 6 to 11 cycles were a sample-barcoded 5' primer and a J-beta primer mix. TCRdb ran MiXCR on the 5' RACE reads and lists one entry per CDR3 protein. The table shows around 1.7 million distinct CDR3 sequences, with 25% to 30% occurring only once. These data come from a study of blood T cells in healthy people across ages. Study results and caveats: With unsorted PBMCs, a conclusive comparison of naive versus antigen-experienced cells was not possible.

The material sequenced was blood. The TCR sequence derives from a young woman in good health.

This chain's CDR3 is CSAEAGGRNQPQHF. The CDR3 DNA sequence: TGCAGTGCCGAGGCAGGGGGCCGCAATCAGCCCCAGCATTTT. The J gene is TRBJ1-5, the V gene TRBV20-1; TRBD1 aligns across 8 bases. CDR3 length: 14 amino acids. Germline-derived CDR1 and CDR2 are DFQATT and SNEGSKA (reference sequence). The trim removed 6 bases at V and 2 bases at J, leaving 6 bases unmatched.